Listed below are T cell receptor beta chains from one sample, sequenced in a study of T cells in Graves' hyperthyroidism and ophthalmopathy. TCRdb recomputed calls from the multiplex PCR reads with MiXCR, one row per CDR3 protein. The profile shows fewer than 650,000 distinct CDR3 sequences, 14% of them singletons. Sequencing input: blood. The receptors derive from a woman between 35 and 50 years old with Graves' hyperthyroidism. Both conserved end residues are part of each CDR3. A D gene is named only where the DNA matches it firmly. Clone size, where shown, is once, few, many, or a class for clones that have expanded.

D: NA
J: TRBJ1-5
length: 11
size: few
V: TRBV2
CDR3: CASSYEQPQHF
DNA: TGTGCCAGCAGCTACGAACAGCCCCAGCATTTT

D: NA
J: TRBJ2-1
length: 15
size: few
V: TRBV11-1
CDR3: CASSSSGYRYNEQFF
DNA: TGTGCCAGCAGCTCAAGTGGTTACAGGTACAATGAGCAGTTCTTC

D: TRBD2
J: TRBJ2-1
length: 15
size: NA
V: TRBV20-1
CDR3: CSARETGGPNNEQFF
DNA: TGCAGTGCTAGAGAAACGGGAGGGCCGAACAATGAGCAGTTCTTC

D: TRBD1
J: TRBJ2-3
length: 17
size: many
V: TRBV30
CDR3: CAWSLWEIQGSGDTQYF
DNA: TGTGCCTGGAGTCTTTGGGAGATACAGGGGTCAGGAGATACGCAGTATTTT

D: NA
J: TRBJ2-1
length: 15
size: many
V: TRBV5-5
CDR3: CASSLVGNPYNEQFF
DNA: TGTGCCAGCAGCTTGGTGGGGAACCCCTACAATGAGCAGTTCTTC

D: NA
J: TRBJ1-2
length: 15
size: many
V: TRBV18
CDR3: CASSPRRDGRDGYTF
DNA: TGTGCCAGCTCACCACGGCGGGACGGGCGAGATGGCTACACCTTC

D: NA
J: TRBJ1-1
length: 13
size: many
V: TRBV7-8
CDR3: CASQTEVNTEAFF
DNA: TGTGCCTCCCAGACTGAGGTGAACACTGAAGCTTTCTTT

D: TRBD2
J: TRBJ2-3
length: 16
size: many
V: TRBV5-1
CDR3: CASSAQLAGGTDTQYF
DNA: TGCGCCAGCAGCGCCCAACTAGCGGGAGGCACAGATACGCAGTATTTT

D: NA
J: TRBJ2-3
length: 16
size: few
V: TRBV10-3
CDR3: CAINPGHFRSTDTQYF
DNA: TGTGCCATCAATCCGGGACATTTTAGGAGCACAGATACGCAGTATTTT

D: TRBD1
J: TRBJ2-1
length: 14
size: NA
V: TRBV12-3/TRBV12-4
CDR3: CASSERTGANEQFF
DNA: TGTGCCAGCAGTGAACGGACAGGGGCCAATGAGCAGTTCTTC

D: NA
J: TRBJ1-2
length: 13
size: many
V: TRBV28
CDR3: CASSSGVVDGYTF
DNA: TGTGCCAGCAGTTCAGGGGTTGTGGACGGCTACACCTTC

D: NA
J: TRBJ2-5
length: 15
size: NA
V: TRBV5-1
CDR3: CASSSGGVGQETQYF
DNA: TGCGCCAGCAGTTCGGGGGGCGTCGGCCAAGAGACCCAGTACTTC

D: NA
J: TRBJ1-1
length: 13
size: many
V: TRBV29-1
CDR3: CSVEGQQNTEAFF
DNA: TGCAGCGTTGAGGGGCAGCAGAACACTGAAGCTTTCTTT

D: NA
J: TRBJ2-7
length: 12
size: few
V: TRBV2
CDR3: CASSTDPYEQYF
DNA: TGTGCCAGCAGCACGGACCCCTACGAGCAGTACTTC

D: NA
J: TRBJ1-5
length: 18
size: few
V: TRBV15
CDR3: CATSRSNGPLGSNQPQHF
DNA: TGTGCCACCAGCAGATCCAATGGGCCCCTAGGGAGCAATCAGCCCCAGCATTTT

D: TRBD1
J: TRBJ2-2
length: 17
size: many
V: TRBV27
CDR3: CASSLSVRGPSTGELFF
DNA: TGTGCCAGCAGTTTGAGTGTGAGGGGGCCGAGCACCGGGGAGCTGTTTTTT

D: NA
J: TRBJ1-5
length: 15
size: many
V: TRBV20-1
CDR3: CSALEYGGLNQPQHF
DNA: TGCAGTGCCCTAGAGTATGGGGGGTTAAATCAGCCCCAGCATTTT

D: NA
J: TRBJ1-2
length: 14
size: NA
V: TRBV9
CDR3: CASSVESSGYGYTF
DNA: TGTGCCAGCAGCGTAGAGAGCAGCGGCTATGGCTACACCTTC

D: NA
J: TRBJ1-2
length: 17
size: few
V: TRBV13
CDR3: CASSASTDGGMDYGYTF
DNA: TGTGCCAGCAGCGCTTCAACAGACGGGGGAATGGACTATGGCTACACCTTC

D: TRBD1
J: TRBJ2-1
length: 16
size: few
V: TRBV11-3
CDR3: CASSRDRLILNNEQFF
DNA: TGTGCCAGCAGCCGGGACAGGTTGATTCTGAACAATGAGCAGTTCTTC

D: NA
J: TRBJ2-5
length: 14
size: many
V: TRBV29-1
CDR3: CSVEDESYQETQYF
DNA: TGCAGCGTTGAAGATGAGTCGTACCAAGAGACCCAGTACTTC

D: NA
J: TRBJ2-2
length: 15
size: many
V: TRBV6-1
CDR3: CASSGTGTQGGELFF
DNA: TGTGCCAGCAGTGGGACCGGGACGCAAGGGGGGGAGCTGTTTTTT

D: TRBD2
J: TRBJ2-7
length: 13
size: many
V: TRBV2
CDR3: CASSPEAGYEQYF
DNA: TGTGCCAGCAGCCCAGAAGCGGGATACGAGCAGTACTTC

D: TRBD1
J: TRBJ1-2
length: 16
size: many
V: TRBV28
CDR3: CASSPPGTGGNYGYTF
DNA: TGTGCCAGCAGTCCCCCCGGGACAGGGGGAAACTATGGCTACACCTTC

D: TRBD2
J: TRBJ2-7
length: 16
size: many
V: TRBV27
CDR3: CASTALGLAGPYEQYF
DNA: TGTGCCAGCACCGCATTGGGACTAGCGGGCCCCTACGAGCAGTACTTC

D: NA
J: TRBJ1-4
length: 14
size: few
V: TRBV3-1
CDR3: CASSSSASGEKLFF
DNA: TGTGCCAGCAGCTCGAGCGCTTCGGGTGAAAAACTGTTTTTT

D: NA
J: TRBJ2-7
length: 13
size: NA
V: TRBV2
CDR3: CASSEWSSYEQYF
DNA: TGTGCCAGCAGTGAGTGGAGCTCCTACGAGCAGTACTTC

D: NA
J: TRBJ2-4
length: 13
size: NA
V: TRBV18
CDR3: CASSPTKENIQYF
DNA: TGTGCCAGCTCACCCACGAAGGAAAACATTCAGTACTTC

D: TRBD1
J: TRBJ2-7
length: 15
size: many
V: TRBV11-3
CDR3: CASSLRQGGTYEQYF
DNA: TGTGCCAGCAGCCTACGACAGGGTGGAACCTACGAGCAGTACTTC

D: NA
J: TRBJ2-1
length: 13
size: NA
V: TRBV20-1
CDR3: CSAGGDRDNEQFF
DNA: TGCAGTGCTGGTGGAGATCGAGACAATGAGCAGTTCTTC

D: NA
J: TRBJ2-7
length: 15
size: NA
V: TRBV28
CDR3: CASSLLSGTSYEQYF
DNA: TGTGCCAGCAGTTTATTATCTGGGACCTCCTACGAGCAGTACTTC

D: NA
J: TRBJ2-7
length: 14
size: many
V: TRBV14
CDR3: CASSQTGGPYEQYF
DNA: TGTGCCAGCAGCCAGACAGGCGGCCCCTACGAGCAGTACTTC

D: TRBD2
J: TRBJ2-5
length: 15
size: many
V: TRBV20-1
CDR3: CSAHSLAGIRETQYF
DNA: TGCAGTGCCCACTCGTTAGCGGGGATTCGGGAGACCCAGTACTTC

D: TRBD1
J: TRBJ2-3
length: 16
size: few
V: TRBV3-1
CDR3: CASSRYGTGYTDTQYF
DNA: TGTGCCAGCAGCAGATACGGGACAGGGTACACAGATACGCAATATTTT

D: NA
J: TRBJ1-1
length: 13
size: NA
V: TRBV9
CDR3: CASSFTRDTEAFF
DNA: TGTGCCAGCAGTTTTACAAGGGACACTGAAGCTTTCTTT

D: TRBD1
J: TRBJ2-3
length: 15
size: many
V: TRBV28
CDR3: CASSLGDRDTDTQYF
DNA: TGTGCCAGCAGTTTAGGGGACAGGGACACAGATACGCAGTATTTT

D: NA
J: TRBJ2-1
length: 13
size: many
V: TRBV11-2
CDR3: CASSYRFGNEQFF
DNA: TGTGCCAGCAGCTACCGTTTTGGCAATGAGCAGTTCTTC

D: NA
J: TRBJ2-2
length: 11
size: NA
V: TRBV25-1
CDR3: CATYNTGELFF
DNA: TGTGCCACCTATAACACCGGGGAGCTGTTTTTT